These 17 T cell receptor beta chains originate from one sample sequenced in a study of metastatic and nonmetastatic thyroid tumors. Nobody among the patients had been given any treatment before thyroid surgery. TCRdb used MiXCR to call clones anew from the PCR reads. The table has 25,000 to 35,000 clones, under 30% seen once. Sequenced sample: blood. These receptors originate from a female donor with papillary thyroid cancer or a benign thyroid nodule (not recorded which). Some clones in this sample may be carry-over from other donors' samples.

The chain uses TRBV12-5 and TRBJ1-2, with 10 bases aligning to TRBD1. V was pared by 0 bases and J by 4 bases, with 17 bases of the junction left unmatched. This CDR3 is built from 20 residues. Looked up from germline, CDR1 is LGHNT and CDR2 is FRNRAP. This chain's CDR3 is CASGLVFAGTGDPGVYGYTF. For the CDR3, the DNA is TGTGCTAGTGGTTTGGTTTTCGCCGGGACAGGGGATCCAGGAGTCTATGGCTACACCTTC.

This chain connects TRBV20-1 to TRBJ1-2; maybe TRBD1 (6 bases). CDR3 size: 16 residues. Between the trimmed V and J ends, which lost 4 bases and 1 base, there was a span of 19 bases. Germline loops: CDR1 DFQATT, CDR2 SNEGSKA (reference sequence). This CDR3 reads CSAKRSRQGLNYGYTF. CDR3 in DNA: TGCAGTGCTAAACGTTCCCGTCAGGGGCTTAACTATGGCTACACCTTC.

This clone was detected many times. The rearrangement uses TRBV11-2 and TRBJ2-3, with D hard to call. This CDR3 comprises 14 residues. The germline V gene has CDR1 SGHAT and CDR2 FQNNGV. V was cut by 3 bases and J by 4 bases, with 11 bases left in between. The CDR3 spells CASSFDPFADTQYF. The CDR3 DNA sequence: TGTGCCAGCAGCTTCGATCCCTTTGCAGATACGCAGTATTTT.

Worth noting for this clone: This same CDR3 is encoded by further DNA sequences in the sample. This chain links TRBV18 with TRBJ2-1, with TRBD2 as a possible D gene (5 bases). V gave up 3 bases and J gave up 8 bases, with 8 bases separating them. CDR3 size: 12 residues. Looked up from germline, CDR1 is KGHSH and CDR2 is LQKENI. CDR3 region: CASSPDFYEQFF. The CDR3 DNA sequence: TGTGCCAGCTCACCGGACTTTTATGAGCAGTTCTTC.

With regard to this clone: Being one base from a much bigger clone, this may be a read error. J is TRBJ2-5 and V is TRBV13; the D is unclear. In germline, CDR1 is PRHDT, CDR2 FYEKMQ (reference sequence). V lost 0 bases and J lost 4, with 12 bases in between. This CDR3 is built from 15 residues. In nucleotides, the CDR3 is TGTGCCAGCAGCTTAGGGGGGTGGCGCCGAGAGACCCAGTACTTC. Its translation: CASSLGGWRRETQYF. Together with reference TRBV13 and TRBJ2-5, the CDR3 gives the full variable domain: AAGVIQSPRHLIKEKRETATLKCYPIPRHDTVYWYQQGPGQDPQFLISFYEKMQSDKGSIPDRFSAQQFSDYHSELNMSSLELGDSALYFCASSLGGWRRETQYFGPGTRLLVL.

In its sample, this clone was seen a few times. This chain connects TRBV6-2 or TRBV6-3 to TRBJ1-6; no reliable D call. This CDR3 is 16 amino acids long. V lost 0 bases and J 6 bases, leaving 12 bases between the germline ends. Germline-derived CDR1 and CDR2 are MNHEY and SVGEGT. For the CDR3, the DNA is TGTGCCAGCAGTTACTCGGTGACGGGTTCTAATTCACCCCTCCACTTT. Residues: CASSYSVTGSNSPLHF.

In this sample, this clone turned up many times. J is TRBJ1-5 and V is TRBV7-9; D remains unclear. The CDR3 covers 14 residues. Germline assignment: CDR1 SEHNR and CDR2 FQNEAQ (reference sequence). V was cut by 6 bases and J by 3 bases, with 12 bases left in between. The CDR3 here is CASSQLDTNQPQHF. The DNA for the CDR3 is TGTGCCAGCAGTCAACTCGACACCAATCAGCCCCAGCATTTT.

This chain's CDR3 is CASSLQGETNTGELFF. CDR3 bases: TGTGCCAGCAGCTTACAGGGGGAGACGAACACCGGGGAGCTGTTTTTT. The chain joins TRBV9 to TRBJ2-2, with 8 bases that match TRBD1. The J segment lost 0 bases and the V segment lost 4 bases, leaving 5 bases of the junction unmatched. The CDR3 runs to 16 residues. Germline V gene sequence: CDR1 SGDLS, CDR2 YYNGEE.

The CDR3 here is CSARGMGGRGGNQPQHF. CDR3 bases: TGCAGTGCTAGAGGAATGGGAGGCAGGGGGGGCAATCAGCCCCAGCATTTT. The chain couples TRBV20-1 to TRBJ1-5; 7 nucleotides line up with TRBD1. Germline V gives CDR1 DFQATT, CDR2 SNEGSKA (reference sequence). This CDR3 is 17 amino acids long. The V segment lost 1 base and the J segment 2 bases; nucleotides outside the gene matches: 11.

V is TRBV24-1 and J is TRBJ1-2; 7 bases fit TRBD1. With V trimmed by 2 bases and J by 4 bases, 6 bases remained unmatched. This CDR3 region has 15 residues. Germline values: CDR1 KGHDR, CDR2 SFDVKD. The CDR3: CATSDSQGSVYGYTF. The CDR3 DNA sequence: TGTGCCACCAGTGATTCACAGGGGTCTGTCTATGGCTACACCTTC.

This clone was observed many times. The rearrangement uses TRBV4-3 and TRBJ2-2, with TRBD1 identical over 8 bases. Per the germline V gene, CDR1 is LGHNA and CDR2 is YSLEER. The CDR3 extends over 16 amino acids. The junction had 8 bases not matched to a gene; V was cut back by 0 bases and J by 8 bases. The CDR3 DNA is TGCGCCAGCAGCCAAGATCTGACAGGGGAACGTGGGGAGCTGTTTTTT. Its translation is CASSQDLTGERGELFF.

The J gene is TRBJ2-2, the V gene TRBV27; D is ambiguous. Trimming stripped 9 bases from V and 0 bases from J, with 2 bases between. Germline-derived CDR1 and CDR2 are MNHEY and SMNVEV (reference sequence). The CDR3 has 11 residues. The CDR3 DNA reads as TGTGCCAGTTCGAACACCGGGGAGCTGTTTTTT. This codes for CASSNTGELFF.

The V gene is TRBV4-1, the J gene TRBJ1-6; no reliable D call. Germline CDR1 and CDR2: MGHRA and YSYEKL. This CDR3 is 14 amino acids long. The ends were cut back, 1 base at V and 7 bases at J, with 8 bases in the middle. CDR3 nucleotide sequence: TGCGCCAGCAGCCAAGCTGTGACCAATTCACCCCTCCACTTT. It translates to CASSQAVTNSPLHF.

In its sample, this clone was seen a few times. The chain employs TRBV19 and TRBJ2-3, with D maybe TRBD1 (6 bases). The CDR3 covers 15 residues. Germline assignment: CDR1 LNHDA and CDR2 SQIVND (reference sequence). V gave up 7 bases and J gave up 2 bases, with 16 bases separating them. CDR3 sequence: CASMRGSGNTDTQYF. CDR3 DNA: TGTGCCAGTATGAGGGGGAGCGGAAACACAGATACGCAGTATTTT.

This clone was detected a few times. The chain carries TRBV28 and TRBJ1-2, with D unresolved. Trimming removed 3 bases at V and 5 bases at J, with 4 bases between. The CDR3 runs 11 residues. The germline V gene encodes CDR1 MDHEN and CDR2 SYDVKM. CDR3 sequence reads: CASSFGYGYTF. DNA for the CDR3: TGTGCCAGCAGTTTTGGGTATGGCTACACCTTC.

There are many counts of this clone. V usage is TRBV7-2 and J usage is TRBJ1-4, with 9 nucleotides matching TRBD1. V trimming: 5 bases; J trimming: 7 bases; junction bases outside the gene matches: 11. The length of the CDR3 is 16 residues. Germline V gene data show CDR1 as SGHTA and CDR2 as FQGNSA. DNA of the CDR3: TGTGCCAGCAGCCGCCGGGACAGGGAATCGGCTGAAAAACTGTTTTTT. Protein sequence: CASSRRDRESAEKLFF.

By share of the sample, this clone is large. The gene calls are TRBV6-1 and TRBJ2-5; the match to TRBD2 covers 12 bases. J lost 4 bases, V lost 2 bases, and 2 bases had no gene match. CDR1 and CDR2 (germline): MNHNS, SASEGT. The CDR3 runs 15 residues. The CDR3 protein is CASSELAGGPETQYF. CDR3 DNA sequence: TGTGCCAGCAGTGAACTAGCGGGAGGGCCAGAGACCCAGTACTTC.